What follows are 22 T cell receptor beta chains derived from one specimen sequenced in a study of molecular identifiers for immune sequencing clone quantification. TCRdb recomputed calls from the PCR reads with MiXCR, one row per CDR3 protein. The table includes about 640,000 distinct CDR3 sequences, just under 20% detected once. The sequenced material came from naive CD8+ T cells from blood, with Jurkat cell RNA spiked in. Indicated subset: FACS-sorted CD8+CD4-CCR7+CD45RA+ naive T cells. These receptors all come from a human donor in good health. Some libraries in this study had Jurkat cell RNA spiked in.

The J gene is TRBJ2-1, the V gene TRBV2, with 9 bases matching TRBD1. V lost 3 bases, J lost 9 bases, and 12 bases stayed unmatched. The CDR3 contains 16 residues. From germline, CDR1 is SNHLY and CDR2 FYNNEI. The CDR3, as DNA: TGTGCCAGCAGTGAGGGACAGGGCCTTGGCGGAGGTGAGCAGTTCTTC. Amino acids: CASSEGQGLGGGEQFF.

This clonotype appeared a single time. It may be a read error: a sequence one base away is much more abundant. J is TRBJ2-3 and V is TRBV9; D is perhaps TRBD1 (6 bases). This CDR3 has 15 residues. From germline, CDR1 is SGDLS and CDR2 YYNGEE. As DNA, the CDR3 is TGTGCCAGCAGGGTAGGGGCAGGGGTTGGAGATACGCAGTATTTT. It yields the protein CASRVGAGVGDTQYF.

With regard to this clonotype: A read error is possible here, since a much larger clone lies one base away. This chain links TRBV9 with TRBJ1-3, with D tentatively TRBD1 (5 bases). Trimming cost V 3 bases and J 0 bases, with 13 bases left between them. Germline V gives CDR1 SGDLS, CDR2 YYNGEE. The CDR3 is made up of 16 amino acids. This chain's CDR3 is CASSGTRESSGNTIYF. The CDR3 region has the DNA TGTGCCAGCAGCGGAACCAGGGAGAGCTCTGGAAACACCATATATTTT. Drawing the rest from reference TRBV9 and TRBJ1-3, the complete variable domain is DSGVTQTPKHLITATGQRVTLRCSPRSGDLSVYWYQQSLDQGLQFLIQYYNGEERAKGNILERFSAQQFPDLHSELNLSSLELGDSALYFCASSGTRESSGNTIYFGEGSWLTVV.

Many counts were recorded for this clonotype. This chain links TRBV12-3 or TRBV12-4 with TRBJ1-1; D is perhaps TRBD1 (6 bases). Trimming pared 3 bases from V and 4 bases from J, leaving 12 bases between. The CDR3 loop spans 14 amino acids. The CDR3 DNA reads as TGTGCCAGCAGTTTCACGGGGGCGGGCACTGAAGCTTTCTTT. This gives the protein CASSFTGAGTEAFF.

V usage is TRBV6-1 and J usage is TRBJ1-1; 11 bases are a match to TRBD1. Germline V gene data show CDR1 as MNHNS and CDR2 as SASEGT. The V segment lost 1 base and the J segment 0 bases; nucleotides outside the gene matches: 7. The CDR3 is 18 residues long. The CDR3 protein is CASSEGPGQGVLNTEAFF. The CDR3 region has the DNA TGTGCCAGCAGTGAAGGCCCGGGACAGGGGGTGCTGAACACTGAAGCTTTCTTT.

This clonotype was observed a handful of times. The chain couples TRBV29-1 to TRBJ2-7; 8 bases agree with TRBD2. V was pared by 3 bases and J by 5 bases, with 18 bases of the junction left unmatched. CDR1 is SQVTM, CDR2 ANQGSEA, per germline. This CDR3 is built from 17 residues. CDR3 sequence reads: CSVDGLRERESLDEQYF. The DNA for the CDR3 is TGCAGCGTTGATGGCCTCAGGGAGCGGGAGTCTCTAGACGAGCAGTACTTC.

A word on this clonotype: Because it lacks the conserved phenylalanine or tryptophan at the end, this CDR3 is likely a read error. This chain links TRBV3-1 with TRBJ2-1; TRBD2 aligns across 7 bases. Germline loops: CDR1 LGHDT, CDR2 YNNKEL (reference sequence). V lost 0 bases to trimming and J lost 7 bases; unmatched junction nucleotides: 6. The CDR3 runs to 15 residues. The CDR3 DNA reads as TGTGCCAGCAGCCAAGATGGGGGGGTATGGAATGAGCAGTTCTCC. This codes for CASSQDGGVWNEQFS.

For this clonotype: A single base separates this from a much larger clone, so it may be a read error. The chain has TRBV5-1 and TRBJ1-1; D unresolved. The CDR3 runs to 13 residues. Trimming took off 4 bases at V and 4 bases at J, with 11 bases between the two ends. CDR1 SGHRS and CDR2 YFSETQ come from the germline V gene. This CDR3 is CASSSTPGTEAFF. The CDR3 region has the DNA TGCGCCAGCAGCAGTACACCGGGCACTGAAGCTTTCTTT.

This clonotype was detected many times. The chain is built from TRBV29-1 and TRBJ2-7; the D gene is possibly TRBD1 (6 bases). The CDR3 runs 14 residues. Trimming left V 7 bases short and J 1 base short, with 17 bases between. CDR1 SQVTM and CDR2 ANQGSEA come from the germline V gene. As DNA, the CDR3 is TGCAGCGCGGAGAGACAGGATGGGTCCTACGAGCAGTACTTC. This translates into CSAERQDGSYEQYF.

This clonotype was found many times. V and J are TRBV4-1 and TRBJ1-4; D is unclear. This CDR3 is built from 17 residues. The V gene's germline CDR1 is MGHRA and CDR2 YSYEKL. Trimming stripped 3 bases from V and 4 bases from J, with 18 bases between. The CDR3 loop reads CASSQLNRVDFNEKLFF. CDR3 nucleotide sequence: TGCGCCAGCAGCCAGTTAAACCGGGTCGACTTTAATGAAAAACTGTTTTTT.

The V call is TRBV11-2, the J call TRBJ2-1, with 15 bases aligning to TRBD2. Trimming took 1 base from V and 3 from J; bases not matched to a gene: 13. The CDR3 is made up of 21 amino acids. The germline V gene encodes CDR1 SGHAT and CDR2 FQNNGV. DNA of the CDR3: TGTGCCAGCAGCTTAGGGAGGTCGGGACTAGCGGGGGGTTCGGTCTACAATGAGCAGTTCTTC. Amino acids: CASSLGRSGLAGGSVYNEQFF.

This clonotype was seen at least ten times. The V and J genes are TRBV29-1 and TRBJ2-7; D may match TRBD1 or TRBD2 (5 bases each). The CDR3 length is 13 residues. CDR1 is SQVTM and CDR2 is ANQGSEA in the germline V gene. V was trimmed by 4 bases and J by 0 bases, leaving 10 bases between them. CDR3 sequence: CSVGDDYSYEQYF. Here the CDR3 DNA reads TGCAGCGTTGGGGACGACTACTCCTACGAGCAGTACTTC.

At least ten counts were recorded for this clonotype. The chain links TRBV29-1 to TRBJ2-2, with D possibly matching TRBD2 (6 bases). V was trimmed by 5 bases and J by 7 bases, leaving 17 bases between them. The CDR3 loop spans 14 amino acids. Germline assignment: CDR1 SQVTM and CDR2 ANQGSEA. The CDR3 reads CSVHRENDVGELFF. CDR3 DNA sequence: TGCAGCGTTCATCGGGAGAATGATGTCGGGGAGCTGTTTTTT.

The table lists this clonotype with many counts. This chain uses TRBV5-6 with TRBJ2-3; D not certain. This CDR3 comprises 12 residues. Germline V gives CDR1 SGHDT, CDR2 YYEEEE. V was cut by 2 bases and J by 2 bases, with 3 bases left in between. The CDR3 spells CASSFNTDTQYF. The CDR3 coding sequence is TGTGCCAGCAGCTTCAACACAGATACGCAGTATTTT.

This chain connects TRBV11-2 to TRBJ1-1; D may be TRBD1 (6 bases). With 7 bases removed from V and 5 bases from J, the gap between germline ends came to 17 bases. Germline values: CDR1 SGHAT, CDR2 FQNNGV. The CDR3 consists of 14 residues. The CDR3 loop is CASIEGQIGTEAFF. The DNA of the CDR3 is TGTGCCAGCATCGAAGGACAGATTGGAACTGAAGCTTTCTTT.

Note on this clonotype: One end of the junction is discordant with germline, which a read error may explain. The rearrangement joins TRBV5-6 to TRBJ2-5; D may be TRBD2 (6 bases). The CDR3 sequence is 16 residues long. The germline V gene encodes CDR1 SGHDT and CDR2 YYEEEE. This chain's CDR3 is CTSSVTSLRGQETQYF. Here the CDR3 DNA reads TGTACCAGCAGCGTTACTAGCTTAAGGGGACAAGAGACCCAGTACTTC. Full variable domain (rest looked up from reference TRBV5-6 and TRBJ2-5): DAGVTQSPTHLIKTRGQQVTLRCSPKSGHDTVSWYQQALGQGPQFIFQYYEEEERQRGNFPDRFSGHQFPNYSSELNVNALLLGDSALYLCTSSVTSLRGQETQYFGPGTRLLVL.

This clonotype was counted many times. The J gene is TRBJ2-5, the V gene TRBV28; tentative D call: TRBD1 (7 bases). The length of the CDR3 is 16 residues. Per germline, CDR1 MDHEN and CDR2 SYDVKM. Trimming removed 1 base from V and 1 base from J, with 13 bases in between. The CDR3 DNA follows: TGTGCCAGCAGTTTATTGTCAGGGGGGCGCCAAGAGACCCAGTACTTC. It encodes CASSLLSGGRQETQYF.

This clonotype appeared a few times. This chain uses TRBV6-5 with TRBJ1-1; no reliable D call. The CDR3 runs to 14 residues. Per the germline V gene, CDR1 is MNHEY and CDR2 is SVGAGI. Trimming left V 6 bases short and J 4 bases short, with 15 bases between. The CDR3 protein is CASSPKNWGTEAFF. The CDR3 bases are TGTGCCAGCAGCCCCAAAAACTGGGGCACTGAAGCTTTCTTT.

Comments on this clonotype: It is likely a read error, because the conserved phenylalanine at the end of the CDR3 is missing. This chain connects TRBV19 to TRBJ2-7; TRBD1 might be the D (6 bases). Between the trimmed V and J ends, which lost 5 bases and 5 bases, there was a span of 13 bases. The CDR3 has 13 residues. Germline CDR1 is LNHDA and CDR2 is SQIVND (reference sequence). In DNA form, the CDR3 reads TGTGCCAGTAGTCCGGGCAGGGGCAACGAGCAGTACCTC. Protein: CASSPGRGNEQYL.

As to this clonotype: With a much larger clone just one base away, this may be a read error. This sequence joins TRBV2 and TRBJ2-7; D perhaps matches TRBD1 (6 bases). The CDR3 is 13 amino acids. CDR1 is SNHLY and CDR2 is FYNNEI in the germline V gene. Trimming cost V 4 bases and J 6 bases, with 13 bases left between them. CDR3 DNA: TGTGCCAGCAGTGGCACAGGGCGAGTCGAGCAGTACTTC. Amino acid sequence: CASSGTGRVEQYF.

In its sample, this clonotype was seen many times. The chain employs TRBV7-9 and TRBJ2-5; a possible D gene is TRBD2 (6 bases). Trimming shortened V by 5 bases and J by 5 bases, and 15 bases separated the two germline ends. Germline CDR1 and CDR2: SEHNR and FQNEAQ (reference sequence). CDR3 length: 14 residues. The CDR3 loop is CASSPSGSGETQYF. The DNA of the CDR3 is TGTGCCAGCAGCCCCTCCGGGAGTGGGGAGACCCAGTACTTC.

Points on this clonotype: A much larger clone is a single base away; this may be a read error. The V gene is TRBV7-9, the J gene TRBJ2-3; D is tentatively TRBD1 or TRBD2 (5 bases each). Germline-derived CDR1 and CDR2 are SEHNR and FQNEAQ (reference sequence). There are 13 residues in the CDR3. The CDR3 protein is CAIPEGITDTQYF. The CDR3, as DNA: TGTGCAATACCAGAGGGGATCACAGATACGCAGTATTTT.